This entry lists 15 T cell receptor beta chains sequenced from one sample in a study of Ad26.COV2.S vaccination and SARS-CoV-2 variants. Treatment: roughly 20 received Ad26.COV2.S at low or high dose, single or two shots; roughly five received placebo; per-sample allocation not given. After the first vaccine or placebo injection, samples were drawn on day 63. Profiled with immunoSEQ multiplex PCR; TCRdb holds only in-frame clones, not every one. The sample contains under 500,000 clones, about 90% of which appear only once. The sequences come from peripheral blood, collected in a trial of Ad26.COV2.S vaccine versus placebo. The receptors stem from a person aged 18-60 years who received the Ad26.COV2.S COVID-19 vaccine or a placebo.

A note on this clone: Other DNA sequences from this sample encode an identical CDR3 as well. This chain joins TRBV19 and TRBJ1-2; 9 bases are shared with TRBD1. This CDR3 is 13 amino acids long. The germline V gene has CDR1 LNHDA and CDR2 SQIVND (reference sequence). With 6 bases clipped from V and 5 bases from J, the junction kept 4 bases outside the gene matches. In nucleotides, the CDR3 is TGTGCCAGTAGCCCGACAGGGGGGTATGGCTACACCTTC. Its protein is CASSPTGGYGYTF. Drawing the rest from reference TRBV19 and TRBJ1-2, the complete variable domain is DGGITQSPKYLFRKEGQNVTLSCEQNLNHDAMYWYRQDPGQGLRLIYYSQIVNDFQKGDIAEGYSVSREKKESFPLTVTSAQKNPTAFYLCASSPTGGYGYTFGSGTRLTVV.

The chain has TRBV11-2 and TRBJ1-1, with D perhaps TRBD1 (5 bases). Germline V lookup: CDR1 SGHAT, CDR2 FQNNGV. Trimming took 3 bases from V and 4 from J, leaving 9 bases between them. This CDR3 region has 13 residues. CDR3 bases: TGTGCCAGCAGCTTTTCAGGGACCACTGAAGCTTTCTTT. Residues: CASSFSGTTEAFF.

V is TRBV29-1 and J is TRBJ2-2; 9 bases agree with TRBD2. Germline CDR1 and CDR2: SQVTM and ANQGSEA. Germline trimming cut 6 bases from V and 0 bases from J; bases unmatched to any gene: 11. The length of the CDR3 is 17 residues. CDR3: CSVRLSSGGSNTGELFF. DNA of the CDR3: TGCAGCGTGCGACTGTCAAGCGGGGGGTCGAACACCGGGGAGCTGTTTTTT.

The chain combines TRBV4-3 with TRBJ2-5; 9 nucleotides match TRBD1. The CDR3 runs 20 residues. The germline V gene encodes CDR1 LGHNA and CDR2 YSLEER. V shed 4 bases and J 4 bases; nucleotides not matched to a gene: 22. The CDR3: CASSRTPHNLRQGVTETQYF. The DNA for the CDR3 is TGCGCCAGCAGCCGCACTCCCCACAACCTAAGACAGGGGGTAACAGAGACCCAGTACTTC.

The rearrangement links TRBV4-3 to TRBJ1-2; D unresolved. CDR1 LGHNA and CDR2 YSLEER come from the germline V gene. V lost 4 bases and J lost 6, with 15 bases in between. The CDR3 runs to 14 residues. CDR3 amino acids: CASSLSFGPDGYTF. The CDR3 region has the DNA TGCGCCAGCAGCCTCAGTTTTGGCCCGGATGGCTACACCTTC.

The gene calls are TRBV18 and TRBJ1-1; D perhaps matches TRBD1 (5 bases). This CDR3 spans 12 amino acids. The V gene lost 3 bases and the J gene lost 7 bases, with 9 bases spanning the gap. The germline CDR1 and CDR2 sequences are KGHSH and LQKENI. The CDR3 sequence is CASSPGRIEAFF. The DNA of the CDR3 is TGTGCCAGCTCACCGGGACGGATTGAAGCTTTCTTT.

The chain couples TRBV5-4 to TRBJ2-5, with 7 bases aligning to TRBD1. Germline assignment: CDR1 SGHNT and CDR2 YYREEE (reference sequence). The CDR3 totals 15 residues. The J segment lost 2 bases and the V segment lost 1 base, leaving 5 bases of the junction unmatched. This CDR3 is CASSLRTGQQETQYF. Here the CDR3 DNA reads TGTGCCAGCAGCTTGAGGACAGGCCAACAAGAGACCCAGTACTTC.

The gene calls are TRBV6-5 and TRBJ2-3; a weak D match, TRBD2 (6 bases). Germline V CDR1 and CDR2: MNHEY, SVGAGI. Trimming cost V 2 bases and J 2 bases, with 8 bases left between them. There are 14 residues in the CDR3. CDR3 coding DNA: TGTGCCAGCAGTTACGCGGGGAACACAGATACGCAGTATTTT. This sequence encodes CASSYAGNTDTQYF.

This chain joins TRBV3-1 (or the pseudogene TRBV3-2) and TRBJ2-3; D not resolved. The CDR3 is 12 residues long. Trimming took 5 bases from V and 0 from J, leaving 3 bases between them. Germline CDR1 and CDR2: LGHDT and YNNKEL (reference sequence). CDR3 nucleotide sequence: TGTGCCAGCAGCATAAGCACAGATACGCAGTATTTT. It encodes CASSISTDTQYF.

This clone has only one observation. The genes are TRBV18 and TRBJ1-2, with D perhaps matching TRBD1 (6 bases). This CDR3 comprises 13 residues. The V end lost 3 bases, the J end lost 3 bases, and 8 bases lay between the germline ends. Germline CDR1 is KGHSH and CDR2 is LQKENI. CDR3 DNA: TGTGCCAGCTCACCGAGGGGGGACTATGGCTACACCTTC. Residues: CASSPRGDYGYTF. The variable domain in full, completed from reference TRBV18 and TRBJ1-2, reads NAGVMQNPRHLVRRRGQEARLRCSPMKGHSHVYWYRQLPEEGLKFMVYLQKENIIDESGMPKERFSAEFPKEGPSILRIQQVVRGDSAAYFCASSPRGDYGYTFGSGTRLTVV.

J is TRBJ2-3 and V is TRBV6-2 or TRBV6-3; D might be TRBD2 (6 bases). This CDR3 region has 15 residues. Germline CDR1 MNHEY, CDR2 SVGEGT. V gave up 2 bases and J gave up 3 bases, with 12 bases separating them. CDR3 protein: CASSYVPGVTDTQYF. CDR3 nucleotide sequence: TGTGCCAGCAGTTACGTCCCGGGGGTTACAGATACGCAGTATTTT.

V gene TRBV19 combines with J gene TRBJ2-7, with TRBD1 matching 10 bases. The CDR3 runs 20 residues. Per germline, CDR1 LNHDA and CDR2 SQIVND (reference sequence). The junction had 17 bases not matched to a gene; V was cut back by 0 bases and J by 3 bases. Here the CDR3 DNA reads TGTGCCAGTAGTATAGAGGCTCCGAGCGGCGCGGGACAGGGGCTCTACGAGCAGTACTTC. Protein sequence: CASSIEAPSGAGQGLYEQYF.

The chain uses TRBV2 and TRBJ1-1, with D perhaps TRBD1 (6 bases). CDR3 length: 14 residues. V was clipped by 1 base and J by 4 bases, with 10 bases between them. Germline CDR1 SNHLY, CDR2 FYNNEI. Written as DNA, the CDR3 is TGTGCCAGCAGTGAAGGAGGGGGTAGCACTGAAGCTTTCTTT. Its translation is CASSEGGGSTEAFF.

The chain uses TRBV18 and TRBJ1-3; D is undetermined. The germline gives CDR1 KGHSH, CDR2 LQKENI. V was clipped by 0 bases and J by 1 base, with 13 bases between them. This CDR3 spans 17 amino acids. CDR3 coding DNA: TGTGCCAGCTCACCACCCGCAGGCGCATTATCTGGAAACACCATATATTTT. This translates into CASSPPAGALSGNTIYF.

The chain employs TRBV9 and TRBJ1-1; tentative D call: TRBD1 (5 bases). From germline, CDR1 is SGDLS and CDR2 YYNGEE. Trimming cost V 2 bases and J 4 bases, with 12 bases left between them. CDR3 length: 14 residues. Here the CDR3 DNA reads TGTGCCAGCAGCGTCGGGGGTGAGAGCACTGAAGCTTTCTTT. Its protein product is CASSVGGESTEAFF.